This entry lists 30 T cell receptor beta chains sequenced from one sample in a study of T cell responses to AZD1222 COVID-19 vaccine. Data came from immunoSEQ multiplex PCR; TCRdb stores just in-frame clones and leaves some out. This sample has around 140,000 clones, with around nine tenths found just once. The specimen comprised peripheral blood, sampled on day 0 of AZD1222 vaccination. The receptors were sampled from an adult in good health.

The rearrangement joins TRBV12-5 to TRBJ1-1, with D uncertain. V was clipped by 2 bases and J by 3 bases, with 7 bases between them. The CDR3 spans 13 residues. In germline, CDR1 is LGHNT, CDR2 FRNRAP. The CDR3 spells CASGLTSYTEAFF. CDR3 nucleotides: TGTGCTAGTGGTTTGACCTCATACACTGAAGCTTTCTTT.

This CDR3 is CATSGGRGQGHNEQFF. CDR3 DNA sequence: TGTGCCACCAGCGGAGGCCGGGGACAGGGGCACAATGAGCAGTTCTTC. This chain uses TRBV15 with TRBJ2-1; 10 bases fit TRBD1. Germline CDR1 reads LNHNV; CDR2 reads YYDKDF (reference sequence). This CDR3 is 16 amino acids long. V lost 5 bases and J lost 5; bases outside the gene matches: 9.

The rearrangement joins TRBV5-8 to TRBJ1-5, with D unresolved. The V gene's germline CDR1 is SGHTS and CDR2 YDEGEE. The V gene lost 0 bases and the J gene lost 4 bases, with 14 bases spanning the gap. The CDR3 has 16 residues. CDR3 protein: CASSLAAVLGNQPQHF. CDR3 coding DNA: TGTGCCAGCAGCTTGGCTGCAGTCTTAGGAAATCAGCCCCAGCATTTT.

This clone was recorded only once. This sequence joins TRBV30 and TRBJ1-1, with D unclear. The CDR3 has 12 amino acids. V was cut by 3 bases and J by 2 bases, with 7 bases left in between. Germline-derived CDR1 and CDR2 are GTSNPN and SVGIG (reference sequence). The CDR3 is CAWSVTNTEAFF. CDR3 DNA: TGTGCCTGGAGCGTGACCAACACTGAAGCTTTCTTT.

This clone was recorded a few times. The gene calls are TRBV5-8 and TRBJ2-2, with D hard to call. V lost 0 bases and J lost 9, with 9 bases in between. Germline CDR1 is SGHTS and CDR2 is YDEGEE. The CDR3 loop spans 13 amino acids. As DNA, the CDR3 is TGTGCCAGCAGCTTGGGGCTGTCCAGGGAGCTGTTTTTT. Translated: CASSLGLSRELFF.

V is TRBV28 and J is TRBJ1-4, with D unresolved. This CDR3 region has 13 residues. The germline V and J ends were trimmed by 5 bases and 2 bases, with 6 bases remaining between them. Germline CDR1 and CDR2: MDHEN and SYDVKM. The CDR3: CASSDRTNEKLFF. CDR3 DNA: TGTGCCAGCAGTGATAGGACTAATGAAAAACTGTTTTTT. Full variable domain (remainder filled in from reference TRBV28 and TRBJ1-4): DVKVTQSSRYLVKRTGEKVFLECVQDMDHENMFWYRQDPGLGLRLIYFSYDVKMKEKGDIPEGYSVSREKKERFSLILESASTNQTSMYLCASSDRTNEKLFFGSGTQLSVL.

The CDR3 coding sequence is TGTGCCAGTAGTACTGACAGGGGGGAGACCCAGTACTTC. Translation: CASSTDRGETQYF. The V call is TRBV19, the J call TRBJ2-5; 9 bases map to TRBD1. CDR3 length: 13 amino acids. The germline V gene has CDR1 LNHDA and CDR2 SQIVND (reference sequence). The V segment lost 4 bases and the J segment 5 bases; nucleotides outside the gene matches: 2.

The genes are TRBV20-1 and TRBJ2-2; TRBD1 matches 7 bases. Germline values: CDR1 DFQATT, CDR2 SNEGSKA (reference sequence). CDR3 length equals 15 residues. Trimming took 3 bases from V and 6 from J; bases not matched to a gene: 10. CDR3 DNA: TGCAGTGCTAGTCAAAGGACAGGCGATGCCGGGGAGCTGTTTTTT. It yields the protein CSASQRTGDAGELFF.

This clone was detected only a few times. Other DNA sequences of this sample code for an identical CDR3. The rearrangement links TRBV7-2 to TRBJ1-6, with 8 bases fitting TRBD1. The CDR3 extends over 15 amino acids. The J segment lost 7 bases and the V segment lost 4 bases, leaving 6 bases of the junction unmatched. Germline CDR1 and CDR2: SGHTA and FQGNSA. The CDR3 DNA reads as TGTGCCAGCAGCTCGCCGACAGGGGACAATTCACCCCTCCACTTT. As protein: CASSSPTGDNSPLHF.

The chain carries TRBV30 and TRBJ1-5; 9 nucleotides agree with TRBD1. Germline V gives CDR1 GTSNPN, CDR2 SVGIG (reference sequence). V dropped 2 bases and J dropped 4; count of bases not matched to a gene: 6. CDR3 length equals 15 residues. The CDR3 region is CAWSPGTGRNQPQHF. The CDR3 bases are TGTGCCTGGAGTCCTGGGACAGGGAGAAATCAGCCCCAGCATTTT.

This clone was observed a handful of times. This chain joins TRBV7-8 and TRBJ1-4, with 7 nucleotides matching TRBD1. The CDR3 has 15 amino acids. CDR1 is SGHVS, CDR2 FQNEAQ, per germline. The V segment lost 5 bases and the J segment 5 bases; nucleotides outside the gene matches: 8. The CDR3 DNA sequence: TGTGCCAGCAGCCCGAGGGAGGGGGCGAATGAAAAACTGTTTTTT. Its protein product is CASSPREGANEKLFF.

V usage is TRBV29-1 and J usage is TRBJ1-1; 10 bases agree with TRBD1. Losses at the gene ends were 4 bases for V and 4 bases for J; bases not matched to a gene: 6. Germline values: CDR1 SQVTM, CDR2 ANQGSEA. The CDR3 loop spans 14 amino acids. CDR3 nucleotides: TGCAGCGTTGGTACCGGGACAGGGGTCACTGAAGCTTTCTTT. Amino acid sequence: CSVGTGTGVTEAFF.

The chain's CDR3 is CASSYMVAGSDTQYF. The CDR3 DNA follows: TGTGCCAGCAGTTACATGGTAGCGGGATCAGATACGCAGTATTTT. The chain uses TRBV6-5 and TRBJ2-3; 8 bases fit TRBD2. Germline CDR1 is MNHEY and CDR2 is SVGAGI. Unmatched junction bases numbered 5, after V lost 2 bases and J lost 4 bases. The CDR3 totals 15 residues.

The sample holds a few counts of this clone. The chain recombines TRBV9 with TRBJ1-4, with TRBD1 matching over 9 bases. The germline gives CDR1 SGDLS, CDR2 YYNGEE. J lost 7 bases, V lost 3 bases, and 4 bases had no gene match. The CDR3 loop spans 14 amino acids. The CDR3 DNA sequence: TGTGCCAGCAGCGGGCGGACAGGGGTTGAAAAACTGTTTTTT. Translated: CASSGRTGVEKLFF.

The chain has TRBV19 and TRBJ2-3; TRBD2 aligns across 7 bases. CDR3 size: 15 residues. The V and J ends lost 7 bases and 1 base, in that order; junction bases with no gene match: 8. Germline assignment: CDR1 LNHDA and CDR2 SQIVND (reference sequence). CDR3 amino acids: CASKSERDGTDTQYF. In DNA, the CDR3 is TGTGCCAGTAAATCAGAGCGGGATGGCACAGATACGCAGTATTTT.

In regard to this clone: A read error may account for a junction end that differs from germline. The CDR3 spells CAWAAQGF. The CDR3 nucleotides read TGTGCCTGGGCCGCCCAGGGGTTT. V and J are TRBV30 and TRBJ1-1; TRBD1 is a possible D gene (6 bases). CDR3 length equals 8 residues. Germline CDR1 is GTSNPN and CDR2 is SVGIG (reference sequence).

This sequence joins TRBV15 and TRBJ1-2; no definite D call. Trimming took 0 bases from V and 8 from J, leaving 10 bases between them. This CDR3 contains 13 residues. Germline V CDR1 and CDR2: LNHNV, YYDKDF (reference sequence). The CDR3 loop is CATSRDGSEGYTF. CDR3 sequence (DNA): TGTGCCACCAGCAGAGACGGGTCCGAGGGCTACACCTTC.

V usage is TRBV7-2 and J usage is TRBJ2-3, with D uncertain. Between the trimmed V and J ends, which lost 3 bases and 4 bases, there was a span of 11 bases. Looked up from germline, CDR1 is SGHTA and CDR2 is FQGNSA. This CDR3 is built from 14 residues. The CDR3 sequence is CASSFRGLADTQYF. In DNA, the CDR3 is TGTGCCAGCAGCTTTCGCGGATTGGCAGATACGCAGTATTTT. Variable domain in full (rest from reference TRBV7-2 and TRBJ2-3): GAGVSQSPSNKVTEKGKDVELRCDPISGHTALYWYRQSLGQGLEFLIYFQGNSAPDKSGLPSDRFSAERTGGSVSTLTIQRTQQEDSAVYLCASSFRGLADTQYFGPGTRLTVL.

The V and J genes are TRBV6-1 and TRBJ1-1; D is undetermined. V was clipped by 2 bases and J by 3 bases, with 13 bases between them. The length of the CDR3 is 15 residues. Per the germline V gene, CDR1 is MNHNS and CDR2 is SASEGT. The CDR3 here is CASSEYGQRDTEAFF. The CDR3 DNA follows: TGTGCCAGCAGTGAATACGGCCAACGGGACACTGAAGCTTTCTTT.

CDR3 loop: CASSATDKSNEKLFF. The CDR3 DNA follows: TGTGCCAGCAGTGCCACCGACAAATCTAATGAAAAACTGTTTTTT. The chain has TRBV2 and TRBJ1-4; D unclear. There are 15 residues in the CDR3. Germline CDR1 reads SNHLY; CDR2 reads FYNNEI. V was pared by 4 bases and J by 3 bases, with 12 bases between.

CDR3 in amino acids: CASSRDSSTDTQYF. DNA of the CDR3: TGCGCCAGCAGTAGGGACTCTTCTACAGATACGCAGTATTTT. This sequence joins TRBV5-1 and TRBJ2-3; perhaps TRBD2 as D (6 bases). The CDR3 extends over 14 amino acids. Germline CDR1 and CDR2: SGHRS and YFSETQ. V dropped 5 bases and J dropped 3 bases, with 13 bases sitting between them.

The chain recombines TRBV27 with TRBJ2-7, with TRBD1 as a possible D gene (5 bases). The CDR3 extends over 13 amino acids. Germline CDR1 MNHEY, CDR2 SMNVEV (reference sequence). Trimming cost V 7 bases and J 6 bases, with 16 bases left between them. Here the CDR3 DNA reads TGTGCCAGCACCTTGGACGGTCAGGGCGAGCAGTACTTC. Its translation: CASTLDGQGEQYF.

This clone has a handful of counts. The rearrangement joins TRBV5-6 to TRBJ1-2; 7 bases fit TRBD1. The CDR3 runs 16 residues. J gave up 8 bases and V 4 bases, and 17 bases lay outside the gene matches. The germline gives CDR1 SGHDT, CDR2 YYEEEE. CDR3 residues: CASSQGAEDRPRGYTF. The CDR3 coding sequence is TGTGCCAGCAGCCAAGGGGCGGAGGACAGGCCTCGGGGCTACACCTTC.

The V call is TRBV3-1 (or the pseudogene TRBV3-2), the J call TRBJ1-4; possibly TRBD1 for D (6 bases). Trimming took off 5 bases at V and 14 bases at J, with 18 bases between the two ends. Germline V lookup: CDR1 LGHDT, CDR2 YNNKEL (reference sequence). There are 13 residues in the CDR3. The chain's CDR3 is CASSFPTGRVLFF. The CDR3 DNA sequence: TGTGCCAGCAGCTTCCCGACAGGCCGCGTTCTGTTTTTT.

The rearrangement links TRBV10-3 to TRBJ1-1, with 7 positions matching TRBD1. V dropped 1 base and J dropped 4; count of bases not matched to a gene: 3. Germline assignment: CDR1 ENHRY and CDR2 SYGVKD. This CDR3 has 14 amino acids. The CDR3 here is CAISEYDRVTEAFF. Here the CDR3 DNA reads TGTGCCATCAGTGAGTATGACAGGGTCACTGAAGCTTTCTTT.

The chain uses TRBV29-1 and TRBJ1-2; D unclear. V was cut by 4 bases and J by 5 bases, with 8 bases left in between. Germline CDR1 SQVTM, CDR2 ANQGSEA. CDR3 size: 11 residues. CDR3 coding DNA: TGCAGCGTTGTAGGGCAGTATGGCTACACCTTC. It yields the protein CSVVGQYGYTF.

This clone has only a few counts. This chain connects TRBV15 to TRBJ1-4; D possibly corresponds to TRBD1 (6 bases). The germline V gene has CDR1 LNHNV and CDR2 YYDKDF (reference sequence). V lost 3 bases and J lost 5, with 10 bases in between. The CDR3 spans 14 residues. The CDR3 spells CATSRGALNEKLFF. The CDR3 DNA sequence: TGTGCCACCAGCAGGGGGGCTTTAAATGAAAAACTGTTTTTT.

This rearrangement joins TRBV27 to TRBJ1-1; TRBD1 is a possible D gene (5 bases). Per the germline V gene, CDR1 is MNHEY and CDR2 is SMNVEV (reference sequence). Trimming pared 3 bases from V and 1 base from J, leaving 15 bases between. The CDR3 has 16 amino acids. The CDR3: CASSFRALQTNTEAFF. The CDR3 coding sequence is TGTGCCAGCAGTTTCAGGGCCCTTCAGACGAACACTGAAGCTTTCTTT.

This chain connects TRBV4-3 to TRBJ2-2; the match to TRBD1 covers 8 bases. The CDR3 runs 19 residues. Germline V gives CDR1 LGHNA, CDR2 YSLEER. V lost 6 bases and J lost 3; bases outside the gene matches: 18. DNA for the CDR3: TGCGCCAGCAGTCTTCGGGACAGGAGAGAGGACCACGACACCGGGGAGCTGTTTTTT. Its protein product is CASSLRDRREDHDTGELFF.

The chain couples TRBV30 to TRBJ1-5; no clear D. Looked up from germline, CDR1 is GTSNPN and CDR2 is SVGIG (reference sequence). V dropped 1 base and J dropped 0 bases, with 7 bases sitting between them. This CDR3 region has 14 residues. As DNA, the CDR3 is TGTGCCTGGAGTGGGACGGCTAGCAATCAGCCCCAGCATTTT. Translated: CAWSGTASNQPQHF.